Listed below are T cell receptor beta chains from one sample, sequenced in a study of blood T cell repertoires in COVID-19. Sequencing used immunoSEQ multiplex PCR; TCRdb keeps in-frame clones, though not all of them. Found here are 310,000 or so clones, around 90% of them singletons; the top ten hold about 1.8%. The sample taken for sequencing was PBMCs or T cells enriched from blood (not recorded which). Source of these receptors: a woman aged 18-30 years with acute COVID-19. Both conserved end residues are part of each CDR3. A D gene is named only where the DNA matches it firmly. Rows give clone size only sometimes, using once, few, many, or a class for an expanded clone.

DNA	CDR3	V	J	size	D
TGTGCCAGCAGTGAATATGGACTAGCGGACTACAATGAGCAGTTCTTC	CASSEYGLADYNEQFF	TRBV2	TRBJ2-1	.	TRBD2
TGTGCCAGCAGTTCCCAGGGACAGGGGACCTACGAGCAGTACTTC	CASSSQGQGTYEQYF	TRBV7-9	TRBJ2-7	.	TRBD1
TGTGCCAGCAGTTTACAGCGGGGGTCCTACGAGCAGTACTTC	CASSLQRGSYEQYF	TRBV27	TRBJ2-7	.	TRBD2
TGTGCCAGCAGTTTTCAGCGGGAGGCCACCTACGAGCAGTACTTC	CASSFQREATYEQYF	TRBV27	TRBJ2-7	.	TRBD2
TGTGCCAGCAGCTTACTTAATCAGGGTTTAAATGGCTACACCTTC	CASSLLNQGLNGYTF	TRBV11-2	TRBJ1-2	.	.
TGTGCCAGTAGTAAGACTAGCGGAACAACCCTGAGCACAGATACGCAGTATTTT	CASSKTSGTTLSTDTQYF	TRBV19	TRBJ2-3	.	TRBD2
TGTGCCAGCAGTAGCCCCCGGGGAGAAAACACCATATATTTT	CASSSPRGENTIYF	TRBV6-5	TRBJ1-3	.	.
TGTGCCAGCAGCCCGCAGACAGGGGGTCAAGAGACCCAGTACTTC	CASSPQTGGQETQYF	TRBV7-9	TRBJ2-5	.	TRBD1
TGTGCCTGGAGTGGTGGACAAAGCAATCAGCCCCAGCATTTT	CAWSGGQSNQPQHF	TRBV30	TRBJ1-5	.	.
TGTGCCAGCAGTCCAAGACAGGGGACGATGGTTTACGAGCAGTACTTC	CASSPRQGTMVYEQYF	TRBV28	TRBJ2-7	.	TRBD1
TGTGCCAGCAGCCGCGGGACTAGCGGGACCTACGAGCAGTACTTC	CASSRGTSGTYEQYF	TRBV7-2	TRBJ2-7	.	TRBD2
TGCAGTGCTAGTTTTTGGGGGCAGGGAGAAAAACTGTTTTTT	CSASFWGQGEKLFF	TRBV20-1	TRBJ1-4	.	.
TGTGCCAGCAGCTTAAAGGTTGGGGGCCCCTACGAGCAGTACTTC	CASSLKVGGPYEQYF	TRBV7-2	TRBJ2-7	.	.
TGTGCCAGCAGCCAAGGGACAGGTGCTAATTCCTACGAGCAGTACTTC	CASSQGTGANSYEQYF	TRBV3-1/TRBV3-2	TRBJ2-7	.	TRBD1
TGTGCCAGCAGTCACCCGGGACTCGAGCAGTTCTTC	CASSHPGLEQFF	TRBV6-2/TRBV6-3	TRBJ2-1	.	.
TGTGCCAGCAGCCAGGGACAGGGACCCTACGAGCAGTACTTC	CASSQGQGPYEQYF	TRBV11-3	TRBJ2-7	.	TRBD1
TGTGCCTGGAGGTCCCGCGGACTAGCGGAATACGAGCAGTACTTC	CAWRSRGLAEYEQYF	TRBV30	TRBJ2-7	.	TRBD2
TGTGCCAGCACTAACCTGGGACAGGGACCCTCCTACGAGCAGTACTTC	CASTNLGQGPSYEQYF	TRBV6-6	TRBJ2-7	.	TRBD1
TGTGCCAGCAGCTCCGGGACTCCCCGAGGGAATGAGCAGTTCTTC	CASSSGTPRGNEQFF	TRBV7-9	TRBJ2-1	.	.
TGTGCCAGCAGCCAAAGGGAGCGGGAGGGGTACCAAGAGACCCAGTACTTC	CASSQREREGYQETQYF	TRBV7-8	TRBJ2-5	.	TRBD2
TGTGCCAGCACCCCCCCCCATCCCCGTTCGGACAGGGAAAACAGCTATGGCTACACCTTC	CASTPPHPRSDRENSYGYTF	TRBV9	TRBJ1-2	once	TRBD1
TGTGCCAGCAGTTACTTCCCAGGGATGAATGAGCAGTTCTTC	CASSYFPGMNEQFF	TRBV6-2/TRBV6-3	TRBJ2-1	.	.
TGTGCCAGCTCACCATTGGGACTAGCGGGAGGGAGGGCCTACGAGCAGTACTTC	CASSPLGLAGGRAYEQYF	TRBV18	TRBJ2-7	.	TRBD2
TGTGCCTGGAGTCGGACATACTACGAGCAGTACTTC	CAWSRTYYEQYF	TRBV30	TRBJ2-7	.	.
TGTGCCAAGACAGGGGATAACTCTGGAAACACCATATATTTT	CAKTGDNSGNTIYF	TRBV30	TRBJ1-3	.	TRBD1
TGCGCCAGCAGCCAAGGGGGACTAGCGGGGGCCTACAATGAGCAGTTCTTC	CASSQGGLAGAYNEQFF	TRBV4-3	TRBJ2-1	.	TRBD2
TGCGCCAGCAGTGAGCAGGCCTGGGGCAAGAAAGGCACAGATACGCAGTATTTT	CASSEQAWGKKGTDTQYF	TRBV10-2	TRBJ2-3	.	.
TGTGCCAGCAGGGCCGGGACAACCACAGATACGCAGTATTTT	CASRAGTTTDTQYF	TRBV2	TRBJ2-3	.	.
TGTGCCAGCAGCTGGCGGCGGGAGCGATGGCAGTTCTTC	CASSWRRERWQFF	TRBV7-8	TRBJ2-1	.	TRBD2
TGCGCCAGCAGCTTGGATGGGACACCGAATGAAAAACTGTTTTTT	CASSLDGTPNEKLFF	TRBV5-1	TRBJ1-4	.	.
TGTGCCAGCAGGGACAGGGTGGGAAGTAGCAATCAGCCCCAGCATTTT	CASRDRVGSSNQPQHF	TRBV28	TRBJ1-5	.	TRBD1
TGTGCCAGCAGCCAAGCCAGGGTTTCTGGGGCCAACGTCCTGACTTTC	CASSQARVSGANVLTF	TRBV3-1/TRBV3-2	TRBJ2-6	.	.
TGTGCCAGCAGCTTGAGGCAGACTCGAGAGCAGTACTTC	CASSLRQTREQYF	TRBV5-6	TRBJ2-7	.	.
TGTGCCAGCAGCCTTGGGACAGTCTACGAGCAGTACTTC	CASSLGTVYEQYF	TRBV3-1/TRBV3-2	TRBJ2-7	.	TRBD1
TGTGCCAGCAGTGAATCGCTCCACCGGGTTAATTCACCCCTCCACTTT	CASSESLHRVNSPLHF	TRBV25-1	TRBJ1-6	.	.
TGTGCCAGCAGTTTAACTGCGGGAGGCCACAATGAGCAGTTCTTC	CASSLTAGGHNEQFF	TRBV27	TRBJ2-1	.	TRBD2
TGTGCCAGTAGCCTAGGACAGGGCATCAATCAGCCCCAGCATTTT	CASSLGQGINQPQHF	TRBV19	TRBJ1-5	.	TRBD1
TGCGCCAGCAGCCCAACACTGACAGGGGTTAATGAAAAACTGTTTTTT	CASSPTLTGVNEKLFF	TRBV4-3	TRBJ1-4	once	TRBD1
TGTGCCAGCAGCCAAGATGAGAGGCCGCATTATAATTCACCCCTCCACTTT	CASSQDERPHYNSPLHF	TRBV3-1/TRBV3-2	TRBJ1-6	.	.
TGTGCCAGCAGTCCTCGGACAGTTAATGAAAAACTGTTTTTT	CASSPRTVNEKLFF	TRBV27	TRBJ1-4	.	.
TGTGCCAGCAGTTTGCGATCCCACTACGAGCAGTACTTC	CASSLRSHYEQYF	TRBV12-3/TRBV12-4	TRBJ2-7	.	.
TGTGCCAGCAGTGCTCGGGAGTTTGCAGATACGCAGTATTTT	CASSAREFADTQYF	TRBV6-4	TRBJ2-3	once	.
TGCAGCGTTGAAGATCCACTAGCGGGAGCCTACGAGCAGTACTTC	CSVEDPLAGAYEQYF	TRBV29-1	TRBJ2-7	few	TRBD2
TGTGCCACCAGTGATTTTCCGAGCCCGTACTTC	CATSDFPSPYF	TRBV24-1	TRBJ2-7	.	.
TGTGCCGGAGGCTCGGGGAGAACCCACGAGCAGTACTTC	CAGGSGRTHEQYF	TRBV2	TRBJ2-7	.	.
TGTGCCAGCAGCTTTAGGGCAGGGCATGGCTACACCTTC	CASSFRAGHGYTF	TRBV7-2	TRBJ1-2	.	.
TGCGCCAGCAGCTCCCCCGCCCAGCAGGGTGAGCAGTTCTTC	CASSSPAQQGEQFF	TRBV5-1	TRBJ2-1	.	.
TGTGCCAGCAGCTTAGCCGGGACTAGCGGGAAACCGCACTTC	CASSLAGTSGKPHF	TRBV7-9	TRBJ2-5	few	TRBD2
TGTGCCACCAGACCTAGCGAGGACACCGGGGAGCTGTTTTTT	CATRPSEDTGELFF	TRBV24-1	TRBJ2-2	once	.
TGTGCCAGTAGTCTAAAACCGGGACTAGCGGGAATCTACGAGCAGTACTTC	CASSLKPGLAGIYEQYF	TRBV19	TRBJ2-7	.	TRBD2
TGTGCCAGCACTCGAGGGCCGGGGCCTAGCGGGATAGGCGAGCAGTACTTC	CASTRGPGPSGIGEQYF	TRBV7-6	TRBJ2-7	.	TRBD2
TGTGCCAGCACCCTAGCTGCGGGAGGGCCTTTGGAGACCCAGTACTTC	CASTLAAGGPLETQYF	TRBV5-6	TRBJ2-5	.	TRBD2
TGTGCCAGCAGCTTAGTGGCTTGGTCGGAGCCTAAAAACATTCAGTACTTC	CASSLVAWSEPKNIQYF	TRBV7-2	TRBJ2-4	.	.
TGTGCCAGCAGTGACCCTGGCAGGGGCCAACGAAACGAGCAGTACTTC	CASSDPGRGQRNEQYF	TRBV2	TRBJ2-7	.	.
TGTGCCAGCAGTTACTCCCTTCGGGGTGAGCAGTTCTTC	CASSYSLRGEQFF	TRBV6-5	TRBJ2-1	.	.
TGTGCCAGCACCGTAACGGGGACTGCAGGCCATGAGCAGTTCTTC	CASTVTGTAGHEQFF	TRBV28	TRBJ2-1	once	.
TGTGCCAGCTCACAGGGACTAGCGGGGGACTACAATGAGCAGTTCTTC	CASSQGLAGDYNEQFF	TRBV18	TRBJ2-1	.	TRBD2
TGTGCCATCAGTGAGTCGAACGTAGCGCTCCGCGCAGATACGCAGTATTTT	CAISESNVALRADTQYF	TRBV10-3	TRBJ2-3	.	.
TGTGCCAGCAGCAGGGGAGCCCTGGTCTATGGCTACACCTTC	CASSRGALVYGYTF	TRBV6-5	TRBJ1-2	.	.